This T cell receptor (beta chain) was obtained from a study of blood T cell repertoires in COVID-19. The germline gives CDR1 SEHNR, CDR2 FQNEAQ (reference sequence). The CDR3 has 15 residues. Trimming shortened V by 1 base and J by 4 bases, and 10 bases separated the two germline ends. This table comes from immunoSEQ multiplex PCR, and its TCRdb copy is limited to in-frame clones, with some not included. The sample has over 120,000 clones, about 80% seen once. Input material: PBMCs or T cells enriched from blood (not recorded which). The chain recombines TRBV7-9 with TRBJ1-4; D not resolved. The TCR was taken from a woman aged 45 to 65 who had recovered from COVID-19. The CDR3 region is CASSLGRGYNEKLFF. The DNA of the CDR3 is TGTGCCAGCAGCTTAGGCCGAGGGTATAATGAAAAACTGTTTTTT.